The 27 T cell receptor beta chains below come from one sample, sequenced in a study of glioma-infiltrating T cells after dendritic cell vaccination. Time point: after dendritic cell vaccination, including at tumor progression/relapse. TCRdb's copy holds only in-frame clones and misses some; the assay was immunoSEQ multiplex PCR. The profile shows tens of thousands of clones, more than 80% of them singletons. The sample here was blood, taken after dendritic cell vaccination. The receptors here all came from a human donor with glioblastoma.

V usage is TRBV5-1 and J usage is TRBJ2-5; TRBD1 matches at 8 bases. J lost 0 bases, V lost 4 bases, and 2 bases had no gene match. CDR1 SGHRS and CDR2 YFSETQ come from the germline V gene. The CDR3 runs to 14 residues. Here the CDR3 reads CASSKQGDQETQYF. CDR3 DNA sequence: TGCGCCAGCAGCAAACAGGGGGACCAAGAGACCCAGTACTTC.

The chain couples TRBV4-1 to TRBJ2-1, with 14 positions matching TRBD2. Germline CDR1 MGHRA, CDR2 YSYEKL. The CDR3 runs to 16 residues. The J segment lost 8 bases and the V segment lost 2 bases, leaving 5 bases of the junction unmatched. CDR3 amino acids: CASSQPGLAGEYEQFF. The CDR3 DNA sequence: TGCGCCAGCAGCCAACCGGGACTAGCGGGAGAATATGAGCAGTTCTTC.

The J gene is TRBJ2-5, the V gene TRBV5-1; a possible D gene is TRBD1 (6 bases). V lost 3 bases, J lost 1 base, and 10 bases lay in between. From germline, CDR1 is SGHRS and CDR2 YFSETQ. This CDR3 comprises 14 residues. As DNA, the CDR3 is TGCGCCAGCAGCTCCGGACAGTTCCAAGAGACCCAGTACTTC. Its protein is CASSSGQFQETQYF.

This chain uses TRBV27 with TRBJ1-1; D is unresolved. The CDR3 has 13 residues. V gave up 8 bases and J gave up 3 bases, with 13 bases separating them. CDR1 and CDR2 from the germline V gene are MNHEY and SMNVEV (reference sequence). The CDR3 spells CASPLRGHTEAFF. CDR3 coding DNA: TGTGCCAGCCCCCTGAGAGGGCACACTGAAGCTTTCTTT.

The rearrangement links TRBV7-9 to TRBJ2-3, with D maybe TRBD2 (5 bases). CDR3 length: 14 residues. CDR1 is SEHNR and CDR2 is FQNEAQ in the germline V gene (reference sequence). Trimming cost V 10 bases and J 0 bases, with 14 bases left between them. CDR3 DNA sequence: TGTGCCACCCTCCGGTCGGGGAGCACAGATACGCAGTATTTT. It specifies CATLRSGSTDTQYF. Filled out from reference TRBV7-9 and TRBJ2-3, the complete variable domain reads DTGVSQNPRHKITKRGQNVTFRCDPISEHNRLYWYRQTLGQGPEFLTYFQNEAQLEKSRLLSDRFSAERPKGSFSTLEIQRTEQGDSAMYLCATLRSGSTDTQYFGPGTRLTVL.

This clone was seen just once. The CDR3 region is CASSLGSGLAGAYEQYV. The CDR3 DNA follows: TGTGCCAGCAGTTTGGGGTCCGGACTAGCGGGAGCCTACGAGCAGTACGTC. The rearrangement uses TRBV28 and TRBJ2-7; the match to TRBD2 covers 13 bases. The CDR3 is made up of 17 amino acids. Losses at the gene ends were 3 bases for V and 2 bases for J; bases not matched to a gene: 7. Germline CDR1 reads MDHEN; CDR2 reads SYDVKM.

This clone showed up just once. CDR3 residues: CASSPQPTAGGYTF. The DNA for the CDR3 is TGTGCCAGTAGTCCACAACCGACGGCGGGGGGCTACACCTTC. The chain links TRBV19 to TRBJ1-2; unclear D gene. The ends were cut back, 5 bases at V and 8 bases at J, with 18 bases in the middle. CDR1 LNHDA and CDR2 SQIVND come from the germline V gene (reference sequence). The CDR3 has 14 amino acids.

CDR3 sequence reads: CASSIGQANGANVLTF. CDR3 DNA: TGTGCCAGTAGTATCGGACAAGCCAACGGGGCCAACGTCCTGACTTTC. The rearrangement links TRBV19 to TRBJ2-6; perhaps TRBD1 as D (5 bases). V dropped 3 bases and J dropped 4 bases, with 13 bases sitting between them. Germline V lookup: CDR1 LNHDA, CDR2 SQIVND (reference sequence). The CDR3 has 16 residues.

This clone was counted once. The chain has TRBV18 and TRBJ2-7; tentatively, D is TRBD2 (5 bases). V lost 3 bases, J lost 2 bases, and 14 bases lay in between. The CDR3 is 15 residues long. CDR1 and CDR2 (germline): KGHSH, LQKENI. In DNA form, the CDR3 reads TGTGCCAGCTCACCGCCGGCTCGGCGGGCCTACGAGCAGTACTTC. It encodes CASSPPARRAYEQYF. Full variable domain (missing parts from reference TRBV18 and TRBJ2-7): NAGVMQNPRHLVRRRGQEARLRCSPMKGHSHVYWYRQLPEEGLKFMVYLQKENIIDESGMPKERFSAEFPKEGPSILRIQQVVRGDSAAYFCASSPPARRAYEQYFGPGTRLTVT.

This rearrangement joins TRBV28 to TRBJ1-2, with D perhaps matching TRBD1 (5 bases). The CDR3 covers 13 residues. Germline assignment: CDR1 MDHEN and CDR2 SYDVKM. V lost 0 bases and J 10 bases, leaving 12 bases between the germline ends. In nucleotides, the CDR3 is TGTGCCAGCAGTTTATGGGGGATAGGGGACTACACCTTC. It is translated as CASSLWGIGDYTF.

This clone was counted a few times. This chain uses TRBV6-5 with TRBJ1-1; D might be TRBD1 (5 bases). Deletions cut 3 bases from V and 0 bases from J, with 11 bases between. CDR3 length: 15 residues. Germline CDR1 is MNHEY and CDR2 is SVGAGI. The chain's CDR3 is CASSYGALMNTEAFF. CDR3 coding DNA: TGTGCCAGCAGTTATGGGGCTTTAATGAACACTGAAGCTTTCTTT.

V is TRBV4-1 and J is TRBJ2-1, with 9 nucleotides matching TRBD2. CDR3 length equals 15 residues. Germline values: CDR1 MGHRA, CDR2 YSYEKL. The ends lost 4 bases at V and 4 bases at J; junction bases unmatched: 5. DNA of the CDR3: TGCGCCAGCAGCCTAGTTAGCGGGGGATACAATGAGCAGTTCTTC. This gives the protein CASSLVSGGYNEQFF.

The chain is built from TRBV5-1 and TRBJ2-3; 9 bases are shared with TRBD1. The V gene end was trimmed by 0 bases and the J gene end by 1 base; junction bases not matched to a gene: 3. CDR1 and CDR2 from the germline V gene are SGHRS and YFSETQ. The CDR3 loop spans 16 amino acids. The chain's CDR3 is CASSLETGGGTDTQYF. In DNA form, the CDR3 reads TGCGCCAGCAGCTTGGAGACAGGGGGGGGCACAGATACGCAGTATTTT.

This sequence joins TRBV4-2 and TRBJ1-1, with 7 bases aligning to TRBD1. The ends lost 1 base at V and 10 bases at J; junction bases unmatched: 6. The CDR3 runs to 13 residues. Germline assignment: CDR1 LGHNA and CDR2 YNFKEQ. The CDR3 DNA reads as TGTGCCAGCAGCCAAGTTTTAGGACAGGCAGCTTTCTTT. Residues: CASSQVLGQAAFF.

This chain connects TRBV29-1 to TRBJ2-5; TRBD1 matches 9 bases. Per the germline V gene, CDR1 is SQVTM and CDR2 is ANQGSEA. The CDR3 contains 13 residues. The J segment lost 3 bases and the V segment lost 7 bases, leaving 6 bases of the junction unmatched. The DNA for the CDR3 is TGCAGCGCCTACGGGACAGGGAAAGAGACCCAGTACTTC. This sequence encodes CSAYGTGKETQYF.

This clone was detected a few times. The chain links TRBV6-6 to TRBJ2-3; 8 nucleotides match TRBD2. CDR1 is MNHNY, CDR2 SVGAGI, per germline (reference sequence). This CDR3 region has 15 residues. V dropped 5 bases and J dropped 2; count of bases not matched to a gene: 6. The CDR3 DNA follows: TGTGCCAGCAGTAGCGGGAGCGGGATCACAGATACGCAGTATTTT. Translated, it gives CASSSGSGITDTQYF.

The V call is TRBV5-1, the J call TRBJ2-5, with D possibly matching TRBD1 (5 bases). The CDR3 consists of 14 residues. The V end lost 2 bases, the J end lost 1 base, and 9 bases lay between the germline ends. From germline, CDR1 is SGHRS and CDR2 YFSETQ. CDR3 protein: CASSFLTAQETQYF. CDR3 DNA sequence: TGCGCCAGCAGCTTCCTGACAGCCCAAGAGACCCAGTACTTC.

CDR3 loop: CSAQDPGGQGGNTIYF. CDR3 nucleotides: TGCAGCGCCCAAGATCCCGGGGGACAGGGAGGAAACACCATATATTTT. The J gene is TRBJ1-3, the V gene TRBV29-1, with TRBD1 matching over 9 bases. The CDR3 runs to 16 residues. V was clipped by 7 bases and J by 4 bases; unmatched bases: 14. Germline lookup yields CDR1 SQVTM and CDR2 ANQGSEA.

CDR3 region: CASTPRVHQQETQYF. CDR3 bases: TGTGCCAGCACCCCCCGGGTACACCAGCAAGAGACCCAGTACTTC. V usage is TRBV6-5 and J usage is TRBJ2-5, with unresolved D. Trimming took off 7 bases at V and 2 bases at J, with 17 bases between the two ends. The CDR3 contains 15 residues. Germline V gene sequence: CDR1 MNHEY, CDR2 SVGAGI.

The chain couples TRBV5-1 to TRBJ2-1; the D gene is possibly TRBD1 (5 bases). CDR3 length: 15 residues. Germline V gives CDR1 SGHRS, CDR2 YFSETQ. V was clipped by 0 bases and J by 0 bases, with 7 bases between them. CDR3 in amino acids: CASSLGQPSYNEQFF. The CDR3 DNA reads TGCGCCAGCAGCTTGGGACAGCCCTCCTACAATGAGCAGTTCTTC.

DNA for the CDR3: TGTGCCAGCAGTTACGAGGGGGGCACAGATACGCAGTATTTT. The encoded protein is CASSYEGGTDTQYF. The chain combines TRBV6-5 with TRBJ2-3; maybe TRBD1 (6 bases). The V end lost 2 bases, the J end lost 1 base, and 7 bases lay between the germline ends. The V gene's germline CDR1 is MNHEY and CDR2 SVGAGI. The CDR3 consists of 14 residues.

The genes are TRBV19 and TRBJ1-2, with a possible D match to TRBD1 (5 bases). The germline V and J ends were trimmed by 4 bases and 0 bases, with 6 bases remaining between them. Germline loops: CDR1 LNHDA, CDR2 SQIVND (reference sequence). The CDR3 contains 13 residues. The CDR3 DNA reads TGTGCCAGTAGTACAGGGCCTAACTATGGCTACACCTTC. Residues: CASSTGPNYGYTF.

This clone was recorded once. V is TRBV19 and J is TRBJ1-3, with D possibly being TRBD1 (5 bases). V lost 3 bases to trimming and J lost 0 bases, with 12 bases between them. Germline V gene data show CDR1 as LNHDA and CDR2 as SQIVND (reference sequence). The CDR3 runs to 16 residues. The CDR3 nucleotides are TGTGCCAGTAGTATCCCCGACAGTTTCTCTGGAAACACCATATATTTT. The encoded protein is CASSIPDSFSGNTIYF.

CDR3 sequence (DNA): TGTGCCAGCAGCCCACAACGGGAGCGTCGATACACTGAAGCTTTCTTT. Residues: CASSPQRERRYTEAFF. The chain combines TRBV14 with TRBJ1-1; D remains ambiguous. The CDR3 length is 16 residues. Trimming pared 4 bases from V and 3 bases from J, leaving 18 bases between. From germline, CDR1 is SGHDN and CDR2 FVKESK.

The chain employs TRBV7-8 and TRBJ1-2, with 9 nucleotides matching TRBD1. Germline CDR1 is SGHVS and CDR2 is FQNEAQ. The CDR3 has 18 amino acids. V shed 4 bases and J 0 bases; nucleotides not matched to a gene: 12. CDR3 loop: CASSSLRDRAKANYGYTF. As DNA, the CDR3 is TGTGCCAGCAGCTCTCTACGGGACAGGGCTAAAGCTAACTATGGCTACACCTTC.

The V call is TRBV30, the J call TRBJ1-2; no clear D. The CDR3 is 14 residues long. V was shortened by 4 bases and J by 3 bases, with 15 bases between the two germline ends. CDR1 and CDR2 from the germline V gene are GTSNPN and SVGIG (reference sequence). CDR3 residues: CAWNPRGQDYGYTF. CDR3 DNA sequence: TGTGCCTGGAATCCCCGGGGTCAGGACTATGGCTACACCTTC. The full variable domain, rest sourced from reference TRBV30 and TRBJ1-2, is SQTIHQWPATLVQPVGSPLSLECTVEGTSNPNLYWYRQAAGRGLQLLFYSVGIGQISSEVPQNLSASRPQDRQFILSSKKLLLSDSGFYLCAWNPRGQDYGYTFGSGTRLTVV.

The chain combines TRBV12-5 with TRBJ2-2, with a possible D match to TRBD1 (6 bases). This CDR3 is 13 amino acids long. With 9 bases removed from V and 3 bases from J, the gap between germline ends came to 11 bases. Per germline, CDR1 LGHNT and CDR2 FRNRAP. The CDR3 spells CASGAGDTGELFF. In nucleotides, the CDR3 is TGTGCTAGCGGAGCAGGGGACACCGGGGAGCTGTTTTTT.